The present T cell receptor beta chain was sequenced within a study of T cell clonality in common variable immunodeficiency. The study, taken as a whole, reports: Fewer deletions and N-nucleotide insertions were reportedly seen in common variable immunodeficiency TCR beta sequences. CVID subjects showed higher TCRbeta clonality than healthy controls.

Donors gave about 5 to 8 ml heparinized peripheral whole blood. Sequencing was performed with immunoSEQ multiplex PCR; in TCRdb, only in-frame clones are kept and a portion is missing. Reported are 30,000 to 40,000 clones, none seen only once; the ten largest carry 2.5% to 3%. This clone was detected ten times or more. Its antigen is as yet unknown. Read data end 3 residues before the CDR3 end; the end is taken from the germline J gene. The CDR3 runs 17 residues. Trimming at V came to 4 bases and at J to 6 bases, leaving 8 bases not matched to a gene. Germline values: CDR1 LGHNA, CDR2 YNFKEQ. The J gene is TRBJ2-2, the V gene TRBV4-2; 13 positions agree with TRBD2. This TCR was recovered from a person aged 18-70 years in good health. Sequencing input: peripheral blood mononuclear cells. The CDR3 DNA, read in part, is TGTGCCAGCAGCCCGGGGACTAGCGGGATAATAGCCGGGGAG. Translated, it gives CASSPGTSGIIAGE. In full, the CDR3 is CASSPGTSGIIAGELFF.